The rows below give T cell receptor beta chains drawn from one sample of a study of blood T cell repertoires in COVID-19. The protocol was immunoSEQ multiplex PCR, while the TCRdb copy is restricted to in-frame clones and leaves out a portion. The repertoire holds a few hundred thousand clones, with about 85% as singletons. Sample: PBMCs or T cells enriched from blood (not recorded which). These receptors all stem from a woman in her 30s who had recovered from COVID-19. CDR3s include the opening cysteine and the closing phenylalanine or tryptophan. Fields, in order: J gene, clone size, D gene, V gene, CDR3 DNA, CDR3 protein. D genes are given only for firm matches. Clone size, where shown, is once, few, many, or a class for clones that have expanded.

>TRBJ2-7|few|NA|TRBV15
TGTGCCACCAGCAGAGAACGGAGCTCCTACGAGCAGTACTTC
CATSRERSSYEQYF
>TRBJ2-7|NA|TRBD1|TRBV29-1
TGCAGCGTTGGCGGACAGGCTATCTACGAGCAGTACTTC
CSVGGQAIYEQYF
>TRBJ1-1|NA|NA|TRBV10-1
TGCGCCAGCAGTAACAAGAACACTGAAGCTTTCTTT
CASSNKNTEAFF
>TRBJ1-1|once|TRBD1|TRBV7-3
TGTGCCAGCAGCTTATCCACAGGGGGAACTACTGAAGCTTTCTTT
CASSLSTGGTTEAFF
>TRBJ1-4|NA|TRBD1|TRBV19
TGTGCCAGTAGATCTCAGGGGGCCGTCGTTGAAAAACTGTTTTTT
CASRSQGAVVEKLFF
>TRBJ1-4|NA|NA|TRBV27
TGTGCCAGCACCCCGTACGGGAGGGGGTCGGGGAAACTGTTTTTT
CASTPYGRGSGKLFF
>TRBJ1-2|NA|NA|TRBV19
TGTGCCAGTACCCTCTCCGGGAGAGATGGCTACACCTTC
CASTLSGRDGYTF
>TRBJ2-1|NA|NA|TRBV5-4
TGTGCCAGCAGCTCGCCCCGGGGAAACAGCTCCTACAATGAGCAGTTCTTC
CASSSPRGNSSYNEQFF
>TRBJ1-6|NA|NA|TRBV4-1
TGCGCCAGCAGCCCCGACCGGGGGACTTCGACTTATAATTCACCCCTCCACTTT
CASSPDRGTSTYNSPLHF
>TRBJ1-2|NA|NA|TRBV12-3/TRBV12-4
TGTGCCAGCAGCTTTGAGGCTAACTATGGCTACACCTTC
CASSFEANYGYTF